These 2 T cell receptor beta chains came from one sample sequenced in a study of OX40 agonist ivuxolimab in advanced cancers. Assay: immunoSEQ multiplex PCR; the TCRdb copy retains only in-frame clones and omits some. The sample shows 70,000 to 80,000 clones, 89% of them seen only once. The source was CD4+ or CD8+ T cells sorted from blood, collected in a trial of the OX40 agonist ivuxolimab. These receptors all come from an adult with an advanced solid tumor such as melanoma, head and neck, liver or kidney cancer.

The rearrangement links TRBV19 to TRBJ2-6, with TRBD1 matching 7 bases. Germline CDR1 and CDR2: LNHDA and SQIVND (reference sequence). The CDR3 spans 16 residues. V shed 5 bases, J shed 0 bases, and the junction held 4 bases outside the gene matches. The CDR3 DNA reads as TGTGCCAGTAGTCCACAGGGGTCCTCTGGGGCCAACGTCCTGACTTTC. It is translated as CASSPQGSSGANVLTF.

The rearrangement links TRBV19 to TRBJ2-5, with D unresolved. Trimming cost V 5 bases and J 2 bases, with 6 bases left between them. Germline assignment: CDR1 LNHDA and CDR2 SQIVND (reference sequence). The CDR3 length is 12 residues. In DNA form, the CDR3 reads TGTGCCAGTAGTTGGGGTCAAGAGACCCAGTACTTC. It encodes CASSWGQETQYF.